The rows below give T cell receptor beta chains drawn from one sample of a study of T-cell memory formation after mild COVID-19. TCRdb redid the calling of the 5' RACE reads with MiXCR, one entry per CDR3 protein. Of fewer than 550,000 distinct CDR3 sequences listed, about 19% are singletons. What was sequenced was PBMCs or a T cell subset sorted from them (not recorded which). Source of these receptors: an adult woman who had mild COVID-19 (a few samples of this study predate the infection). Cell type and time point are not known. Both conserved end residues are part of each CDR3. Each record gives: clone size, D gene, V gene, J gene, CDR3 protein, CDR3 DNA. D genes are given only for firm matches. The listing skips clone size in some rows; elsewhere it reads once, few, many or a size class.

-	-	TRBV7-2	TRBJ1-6	CDSSFDPNSPLHF	TGTGACAGCAGCTTTGACCCTAATTCACCCCTCCACTTT
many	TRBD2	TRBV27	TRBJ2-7	CASSPGGGGSEQYF	TGTGCCAGCAGTCCGGGGGGAGGAGGCAGCGAGCAGTACTTC
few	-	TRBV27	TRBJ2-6	CASSLSRSVTARSGANVLTF	TGTGCCAGCAGTTTAAGTCGTTCGGTGACCGCCCGGTCTGGGGCCAACGTCCTGACTTTC
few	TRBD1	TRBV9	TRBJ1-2	CASSKDRVLSGYTF	TGTGCCAGCAGCAAGGACAGGGTACTAAGTGGCTACACCTTC
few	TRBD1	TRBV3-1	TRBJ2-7	CASSLQGGEQYF	TGTGCCAGCAGCCTACAGGGGGGTGAGCAGTACTTC
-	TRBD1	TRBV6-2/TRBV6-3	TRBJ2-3	CASSYPPRGPLDTQYF	TGTGCCAGCAGTTACCCCCCCAGGGGGCCCCTAGATACGCAGTATTTT
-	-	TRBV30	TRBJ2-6	CAWSQGIGANVLTF	TGTGCCTGGAGTCAGGGGATTGGGGCCAACGTCCTGACTTTC
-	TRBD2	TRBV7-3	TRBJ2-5	CASSLSGGPLETQYF	TGTGCCAGCAGCTTATCGGGAGGGCCGTTAGAGACCCAGTACTTC
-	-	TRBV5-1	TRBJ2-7	CASTSTPHEQYF	TGCGCCAGCACCTCTACTCCCCACGAGCAGTACTTC
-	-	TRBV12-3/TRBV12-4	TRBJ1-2	CASSEVLGYGYTF	TGTGCCAGCAGCGAGGTTCTCGGCTATGGCTACACCTTC
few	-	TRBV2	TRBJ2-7	CASSSSTTNSYEQYF	TGTGCCAGCAGTTCCAGTACCACAAACTCCTACGAGCAGTACTTC
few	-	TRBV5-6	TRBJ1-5	CASSSTEHSNQPQHF	TGTGCCAGCAGCTCGACTGAACATAGCAATCAGCCCCAGCATTTT
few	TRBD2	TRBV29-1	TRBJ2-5	CSVYRDYPFQTQYF	TGCAGCGTCTACCGGGACTACCCTTTCCAGACCCAGTACTTC
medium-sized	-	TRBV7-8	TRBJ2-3	CASSGPLTATSTDTQYF	TGTGCCAGCAGCGGGCCCTTGACGGCGACTAGCACAGATACGCAGTATTTT
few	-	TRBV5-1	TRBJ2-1	CASNGGRGAYNEQFF	TGCGCCAGCAACGGGGGGCGGGGTGCCTACAATGAGCAGTTCTTC